This T cell receptor (beta chain) was identified during a study of blood T cells in healthy people across ages. Findings of the study overall: The recorded TCR beta diversity per million T cells decreased in a roughly linear manner with age.

Sample-barcoded 5' priming and a J-beta primer mix drove a second PCR of 7 to 11 cycles. MiXCR, applied by TCRdb to the 5' RACE reads, yields one record per CDR3 protein. Counted here are some 1.4 million distinct CDR3 sequences, roughly 45% occurring once; the ten biggest clones make up 7.9%. A remark on this clonotype: Its antigen is as yet unknown.

This CDR3 spans 19 amino acids. J lost 1 base, V lost 5 bases, and 14 bases had no gene match. This chain uses TRBV12-3 or TRBV12-4 with TRBJ2-3, with 11 bases that match TRBD2. Sequencing used blood. The sequence derives from a woman aged 18-29 years in good health. Here the CDR3 reads CASSARLAGLGLGTDTQYF. CDR3 nucleotides: TGTGCCAGCAGTGCCCGACTAGCGGGATTAGGGTTAGGCACAGATACGCAGTATTTT.